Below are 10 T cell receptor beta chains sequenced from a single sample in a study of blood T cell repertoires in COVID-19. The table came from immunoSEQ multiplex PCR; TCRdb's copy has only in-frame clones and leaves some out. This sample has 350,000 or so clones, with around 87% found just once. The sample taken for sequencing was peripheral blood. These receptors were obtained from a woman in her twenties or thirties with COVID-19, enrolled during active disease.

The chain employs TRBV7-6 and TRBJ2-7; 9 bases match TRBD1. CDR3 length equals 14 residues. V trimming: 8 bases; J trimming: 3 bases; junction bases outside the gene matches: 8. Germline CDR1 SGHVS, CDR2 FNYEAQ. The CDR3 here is CASAPLTGGYEQYF. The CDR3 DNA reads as TGTGCCAGCGCCCCCCTGACAGGGGGCTACGAGCAGTACTTC.

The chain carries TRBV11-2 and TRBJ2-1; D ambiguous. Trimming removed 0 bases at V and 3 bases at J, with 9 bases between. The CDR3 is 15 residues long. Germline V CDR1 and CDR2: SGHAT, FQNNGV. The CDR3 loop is CASSLESASYNEQFF. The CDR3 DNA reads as TGTGCCAGCAGCTTAGAGTCGGCTAGCTACAATGAGCAGTTCTTC.

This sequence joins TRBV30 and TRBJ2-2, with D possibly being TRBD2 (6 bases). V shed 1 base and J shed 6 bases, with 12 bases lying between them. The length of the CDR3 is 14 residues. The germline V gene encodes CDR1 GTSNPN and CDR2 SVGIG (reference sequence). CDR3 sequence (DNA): TGTGCCTGGAGTGCGGTGGCGGGACCCGGGGAGCTGTTTTTT. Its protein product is CAWSAVAGPGELFF.

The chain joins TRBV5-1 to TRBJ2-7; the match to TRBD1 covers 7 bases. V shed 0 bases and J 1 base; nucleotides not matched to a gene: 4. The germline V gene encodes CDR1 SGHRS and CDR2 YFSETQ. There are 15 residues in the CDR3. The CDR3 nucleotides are TGCGCCAGCAGCTTGGGACAGGGCGGTTCCTACGAGCAGTACTTC. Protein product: CASSLGQGGSYEQYF.

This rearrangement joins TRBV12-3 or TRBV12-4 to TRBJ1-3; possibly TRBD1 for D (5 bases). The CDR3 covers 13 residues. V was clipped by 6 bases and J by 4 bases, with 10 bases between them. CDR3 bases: TGTGCCAGCAGGCAGGGTGGAGGAAACACCATATATTTT. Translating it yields CASRQGGGNTIYF.

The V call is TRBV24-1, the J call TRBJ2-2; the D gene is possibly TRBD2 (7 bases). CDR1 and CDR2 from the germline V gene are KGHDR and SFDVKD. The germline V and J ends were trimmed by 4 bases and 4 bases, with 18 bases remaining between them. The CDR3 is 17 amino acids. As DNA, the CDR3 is TGTGCCACCAGTGACCCATGGGGGGGCGAGGCCACCGGGGAGCTGTTTTTT. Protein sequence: CATSDPWGGEATGELFF.

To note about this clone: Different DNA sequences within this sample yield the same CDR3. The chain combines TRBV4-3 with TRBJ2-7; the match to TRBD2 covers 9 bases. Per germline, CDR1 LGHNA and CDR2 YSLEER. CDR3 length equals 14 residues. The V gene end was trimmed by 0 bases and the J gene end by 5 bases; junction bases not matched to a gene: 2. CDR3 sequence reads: CASSQDLAGDEQYF. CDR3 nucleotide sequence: TGCGCCAGCAGCCAAGATTTAGCGGGAGACGAGCAGTACTTC.

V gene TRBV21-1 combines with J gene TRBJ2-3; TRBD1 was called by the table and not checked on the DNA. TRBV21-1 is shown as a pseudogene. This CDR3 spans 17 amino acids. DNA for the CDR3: TGTGCCAGCAGCAAAGTGGACAGGAGGGGAGGAGCAGATACGCAGTATTTT. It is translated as CASSKVDRRGGADTQYF.

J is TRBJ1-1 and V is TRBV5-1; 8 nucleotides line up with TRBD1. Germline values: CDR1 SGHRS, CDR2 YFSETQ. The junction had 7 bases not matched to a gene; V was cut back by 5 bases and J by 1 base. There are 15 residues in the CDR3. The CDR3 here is CASSTSRGPNTEAFF. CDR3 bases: TGCGCCAGCAGTACCAGCAGGGGGCCGAACACTGAAGCTTTCTTT. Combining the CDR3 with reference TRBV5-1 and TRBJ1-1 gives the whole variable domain KAGVTQTPRYLIKTRGQQVTLSCSPISGHRSVSWYQQTPGQGLQFLFEYFSETQRNKGNFPGRFSGRQFSNSRSEMNVSTLELGDSALYLCASSTSRGPNTEAFFGQGTRLTVV.

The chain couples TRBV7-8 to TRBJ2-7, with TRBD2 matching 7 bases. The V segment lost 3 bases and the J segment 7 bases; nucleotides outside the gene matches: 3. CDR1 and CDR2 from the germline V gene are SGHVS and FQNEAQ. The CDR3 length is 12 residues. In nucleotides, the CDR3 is TGTGCCAGCAGCTTTTTAGCGGGTGAGCAGTACTTC. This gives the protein CASSFLAGEQYF.